This TCR beta chain was obtained from a study of tumor and adjacent non-tumor tissue in lung cancer. Study conclusions and caveats: TCR diversity was significantly greater in tumor than normal lung tissue. Tumor repertoires had a smaller top 100 clone share than normal lung.

Germline CDR1 SGHVS, CDR2 FNYEAQ. This CDR3 comprises 14 residues. The germline V and J ends were trimmed by 4 bases and 1 base, with 8 bases remaining between them. A modified ARM-PCR protocol with three rounds of nested PCR amplified TCRbeta. Using its own MiXCR run on the multiplex PCR reads, TCRdb lists one record per CDR3 protein. The table lists roughly 82,000 distinct CDR3 sequences, more than 75% of them singletons. Turning to this clonotype: Antigen specificity is unknown.

The template was RNA from unsorted bulk tissue. More than 3 cm separated this lung sample from the edge of the tumor. Chemotherapy-naive patients with new lung cancer underwent thoracic surgery in China, August–November 2014. The chain has TRBV7-6 and TRBJ2-1, with a weak D call TRBD2 (5 bases). The clonotype comes from a woman aged 45-59 years with non-small cell lung cancer. The sample taken for sequencing was distant non-tumor lung tissue. The CDR3 DNA sequence: TGTGCCAGCAGCTCGGACTGGTCCTACAATGAGCAGTTCTTC. This gives the protein CASSSDWSYNEQFF.